This section outlines one T cell receptor beta chain sequence together with its context. No antigen is known for it. CDR1 and CDR2 (germline): DFQATT, SNEGSKA (reference sequence). Trimming pared 0 bases from V and 3 bases from J, leaving 10 bases between. The CDR3 extends over 14 amino acids. The entry originates in a study of blood T cells in healthy people across ages. Next came a second PCR, run for about 7 to 12 cycles, which used a sample-barcoded 5' primer along with a J-beta primer mix. Every cDNA molecule bore a tag from a template-switch adaptor containing 12 random nucleotides. Samples each returned at least 2.5 million CDR3-containing paired-end reads. Via MiXCR, TCRdb re-called the 5' RACE reads, giving one row per CDR3 protein. The repertoire has over a million distinct CDR3 sequences, approximately 25% of them found once; the top ten carry around 0.75%. Broader study findings: Estimates of diversity drawn from one million T cells were considered underestimates.

Separately, the same data were catalogued under a study of T cells of mothers and their children. That study adds: From each mother came over 9.5 million TCR beta CDR3 reads, and from each child came a few million.

The chain links TRBV20-1 to TRBJ2-3; no reliable D call. This clonotype originated in a girl aged 2 to 9 in good health. Specimen: blood. The CDR3 loop reads CSARDLVGTDTQYF. The CDR3, as DNA: TGCAGTGCTAGAGATTTGGTGGGTACAGATACGCAGTATTTT.